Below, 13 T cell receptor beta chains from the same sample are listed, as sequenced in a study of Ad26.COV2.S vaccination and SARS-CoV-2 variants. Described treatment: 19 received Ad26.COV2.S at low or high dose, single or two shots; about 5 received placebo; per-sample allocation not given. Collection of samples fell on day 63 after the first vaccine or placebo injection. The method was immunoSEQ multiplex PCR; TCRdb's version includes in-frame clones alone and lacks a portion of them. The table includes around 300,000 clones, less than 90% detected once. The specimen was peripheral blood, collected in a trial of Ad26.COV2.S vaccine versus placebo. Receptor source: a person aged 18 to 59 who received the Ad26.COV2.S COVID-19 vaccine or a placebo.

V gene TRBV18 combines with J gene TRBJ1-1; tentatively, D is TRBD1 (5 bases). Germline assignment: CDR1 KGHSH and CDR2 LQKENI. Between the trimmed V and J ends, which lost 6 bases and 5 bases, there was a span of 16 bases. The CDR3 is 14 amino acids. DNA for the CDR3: TGTGCCAGCTCTTCAGTGGCAGGGAATACTGAAGCTTTCTTT. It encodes CASSSVAGNTEAFF.

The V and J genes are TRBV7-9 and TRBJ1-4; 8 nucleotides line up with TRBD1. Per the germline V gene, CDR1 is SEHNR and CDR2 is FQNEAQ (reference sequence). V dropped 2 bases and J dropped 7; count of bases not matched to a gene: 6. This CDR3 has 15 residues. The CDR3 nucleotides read TGTGCCAGCAGCTTACAGGACAGGGTGGGTGAAAAACTGTTTTTT. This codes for CASSLQDRVGEKLFF. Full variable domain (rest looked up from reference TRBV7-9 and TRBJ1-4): DTGVSQNPRHKITKRGQNVTFRCDPISEHNRLYWYRQTLGQGPEFLTYFQNEAQLEKSRLLSDRFSAERPKGSFSTLEIQRTEQGDSAMYLCASSLQDRVGEKLFFGSGTQLSVL.

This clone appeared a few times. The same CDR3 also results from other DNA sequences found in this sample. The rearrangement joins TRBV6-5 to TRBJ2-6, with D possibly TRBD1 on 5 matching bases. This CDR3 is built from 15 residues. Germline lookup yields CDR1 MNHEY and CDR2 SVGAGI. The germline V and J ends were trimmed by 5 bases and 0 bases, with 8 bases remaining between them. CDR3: CASSRDSSGANVLTF. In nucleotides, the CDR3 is TGTGCCAGCAGTCGTGACAGCTCTGGGGCCAACGTCCTGACTTTC.

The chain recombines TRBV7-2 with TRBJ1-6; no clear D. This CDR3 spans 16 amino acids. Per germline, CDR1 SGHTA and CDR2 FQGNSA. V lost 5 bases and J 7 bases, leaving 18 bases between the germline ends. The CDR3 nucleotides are TGTGCCAGCAGCCCGGGGAGGGAGATGTACAATTCACCCCTCCACTTT. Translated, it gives CASSPGREMYNSPLHF.

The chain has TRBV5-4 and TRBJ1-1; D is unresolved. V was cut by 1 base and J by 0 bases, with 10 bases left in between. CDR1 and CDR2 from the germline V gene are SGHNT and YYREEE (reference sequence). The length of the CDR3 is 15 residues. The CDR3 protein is CASSLSTGMNTEAFF. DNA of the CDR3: TGTGCCAGCAGCTTGTCCACGGGCATGAACACTGAAGCTTTCTTT.

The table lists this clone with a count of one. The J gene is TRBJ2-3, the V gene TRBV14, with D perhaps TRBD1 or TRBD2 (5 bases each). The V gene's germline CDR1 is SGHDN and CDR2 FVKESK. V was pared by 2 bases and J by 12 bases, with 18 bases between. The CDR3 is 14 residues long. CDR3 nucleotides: TGTGCCAGCAGCCAAATCAAGGGCCCCGGGGACCAGTATTTT. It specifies CASSQIKGPGDQYF.

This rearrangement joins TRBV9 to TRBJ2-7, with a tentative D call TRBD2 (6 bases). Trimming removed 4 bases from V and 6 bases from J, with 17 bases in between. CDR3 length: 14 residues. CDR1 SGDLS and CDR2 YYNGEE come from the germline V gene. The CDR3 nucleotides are TGTGCCAGCAGCCCTCATCCTAGCGAATTCGAGCAGTACTTC. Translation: CASSPHPSEFEQYF.

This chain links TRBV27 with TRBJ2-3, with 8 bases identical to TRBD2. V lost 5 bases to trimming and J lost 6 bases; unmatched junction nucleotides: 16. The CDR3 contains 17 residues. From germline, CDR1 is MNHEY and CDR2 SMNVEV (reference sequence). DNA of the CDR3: TGTGCCAGCAGTGGGTATAATAGCGGGAAGGTCCAGGATACGCAGTATTTT. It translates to CASSGYNSGKVQDTQYF.

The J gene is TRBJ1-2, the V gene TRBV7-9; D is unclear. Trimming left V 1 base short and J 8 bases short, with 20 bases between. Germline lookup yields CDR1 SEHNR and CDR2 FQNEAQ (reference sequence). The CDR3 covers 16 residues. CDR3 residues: CASSLGELVAVGGYTF. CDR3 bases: TGTGCCAGCAGCTTAGGGGAGTTAGTGGCAGTTGGCGGCTACACCTTC.

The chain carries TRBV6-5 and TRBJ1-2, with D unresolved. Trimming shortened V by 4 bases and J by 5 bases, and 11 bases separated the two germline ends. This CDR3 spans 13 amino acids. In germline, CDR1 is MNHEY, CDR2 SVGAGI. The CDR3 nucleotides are TGTGCCAGCAGTTCCCTAGGATATTATGGCTACACCTTC. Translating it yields CASSSLGYYGYTF.

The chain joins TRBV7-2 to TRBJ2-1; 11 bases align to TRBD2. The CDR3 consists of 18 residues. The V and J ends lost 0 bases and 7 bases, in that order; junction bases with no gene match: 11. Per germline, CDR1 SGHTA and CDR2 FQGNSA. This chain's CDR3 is CASSLAPLSGGAKNEQFF. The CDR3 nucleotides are TGTGCCAGCAGCTTAGCCCCCCTTAGCGGGGGGGCGAAAAATGAGCAGTTCTTC.

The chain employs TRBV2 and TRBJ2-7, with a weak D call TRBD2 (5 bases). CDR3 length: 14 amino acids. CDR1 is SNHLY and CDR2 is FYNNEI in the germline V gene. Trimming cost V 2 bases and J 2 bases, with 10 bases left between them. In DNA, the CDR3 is TGTGCCAGCAGTGAACTCGGGGAACCCTACGAGCAGTACTTC. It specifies CASSELGEPYEQYF. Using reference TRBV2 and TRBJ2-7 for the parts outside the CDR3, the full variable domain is EPEVTQTPSHQVTQMGQEVILRCVPISNHLYFYWYRQILGQKVEFLVSFYNNEISEKSEIFDDQFSVERPDGSNFTLKIRSTKLEDSAMYFCASSELGEPYEQYFGPGTRLTVT.

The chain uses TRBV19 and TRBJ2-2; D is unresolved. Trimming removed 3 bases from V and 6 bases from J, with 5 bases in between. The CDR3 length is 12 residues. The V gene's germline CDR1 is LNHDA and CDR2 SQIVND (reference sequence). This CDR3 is CASSIFPGELFF. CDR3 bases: TGTGCCAGTAGTATTTTCCCCGGGGAGCTGTTTTTT.